This TCR beta chain came from a study of breast tumors, draining lymph nodes, adjacent tissues. This clonotype appeared many times. TCRdb re-called the multiplex PCR reads through MiXCR, storing one row per CDR3 protein. Among approximately 210,000 distinct CDR3 sequences listed, approximately 36% were seen once. V lost 4 bases, J lost 5 bases, and 9 bases stayed unmatched. Germline-derived CDR1 and CDR2 are SGHTA and FQGTGA. This CDR3 is built from 16 residues. Samples came from axillary lymph nodes draining the breast cancer. The chain recombines TRBV7-3 with TRBJ2-1, with TRBD1 matching 9 bases. The clonotype originates from a female donor with breast cancer. Some clones in this sample may be carry-over from other donors' samples. Specimen: axillary lymph node tissue. The CDR3 DNA follows: TGTGCCAGCAGCTCCGTAGACAGGGGGGGGGACAATGAGCAGTTCTTC. Protein sequence: CASSSVDRGGDNEQFF.